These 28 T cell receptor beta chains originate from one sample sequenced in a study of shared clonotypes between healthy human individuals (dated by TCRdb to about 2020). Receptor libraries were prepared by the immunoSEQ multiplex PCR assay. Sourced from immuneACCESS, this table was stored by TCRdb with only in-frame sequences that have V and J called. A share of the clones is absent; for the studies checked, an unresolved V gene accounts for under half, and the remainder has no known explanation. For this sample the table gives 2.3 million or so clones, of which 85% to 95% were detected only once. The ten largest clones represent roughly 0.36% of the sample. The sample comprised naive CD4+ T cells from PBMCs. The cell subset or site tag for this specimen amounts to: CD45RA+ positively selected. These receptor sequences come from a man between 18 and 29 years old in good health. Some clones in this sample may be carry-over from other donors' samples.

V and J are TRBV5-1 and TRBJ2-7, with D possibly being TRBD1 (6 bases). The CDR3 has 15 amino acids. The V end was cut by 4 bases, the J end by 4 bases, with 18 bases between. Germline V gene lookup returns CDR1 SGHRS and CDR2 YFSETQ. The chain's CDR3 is CASSDPNTGRYEQYF. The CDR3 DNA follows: TGCGCCAGCAGCGACCCTAATACAGGGCGGTACGAGCAGTACTTC. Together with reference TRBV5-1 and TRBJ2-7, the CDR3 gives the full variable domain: KAGVTQTPRYLIKTRGQQVTLSCSPISGHRSVSWYQQTPGQGLQFLFEYFSETQRNKGNFPGRFSGRQFSNSRSEMNVSTLELGDSALYLCASSDPNTGRYEQYFGPGTRLTVT.

The CDR3 DNA reads as TGTGCCAGCAGTATAAGGGCAGTCTATGGCTACACCTTC. Amino acids: CASSIRAVYGYTF. The chain couples TRBV28 to TRBJ1-2, with D unclear. The length of the CDR3 is 13 residues. Germline assignment: CDR1 MDHEN and CDR2 SYDVKM. Trimming left V 5 bases short and J 4 bases short, with 11 bases between.

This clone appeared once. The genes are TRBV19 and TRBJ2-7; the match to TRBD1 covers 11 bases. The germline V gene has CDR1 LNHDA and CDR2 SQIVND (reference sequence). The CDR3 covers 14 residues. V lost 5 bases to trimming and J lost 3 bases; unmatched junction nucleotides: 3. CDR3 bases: TGTGCCAGTAGTTTGGGGACAGGGGGCTACGAGCAGTACTTC. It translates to CASSLGTGGYEQYF.

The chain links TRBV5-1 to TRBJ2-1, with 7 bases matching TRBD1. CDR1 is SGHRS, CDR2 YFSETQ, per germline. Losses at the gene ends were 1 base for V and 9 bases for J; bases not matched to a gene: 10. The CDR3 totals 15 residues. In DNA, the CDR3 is TGCGCCAGCAGCTTGAGAGGGGGCGATGACGGTGAGCAGTTCTTC. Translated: CASSLRGGDDGEQFF.

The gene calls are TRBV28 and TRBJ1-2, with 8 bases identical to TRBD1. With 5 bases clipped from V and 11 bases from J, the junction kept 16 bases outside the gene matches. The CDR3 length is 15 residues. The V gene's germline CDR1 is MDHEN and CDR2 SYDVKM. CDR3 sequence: CASSSHQGAAEVYTF. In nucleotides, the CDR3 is TGTGCCAGCAGTAGCCACCAGGGGGCGGCGGAAGTGTACACCTTC.

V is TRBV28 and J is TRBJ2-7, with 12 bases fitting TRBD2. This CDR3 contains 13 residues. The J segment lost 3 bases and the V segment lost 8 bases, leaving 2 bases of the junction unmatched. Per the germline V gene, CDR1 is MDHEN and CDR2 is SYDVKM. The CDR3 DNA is TGTGCCAGCCGGACTAGCGGGATCTACGAGCAGTACTTC. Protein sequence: CASRTSGIYEQYF.

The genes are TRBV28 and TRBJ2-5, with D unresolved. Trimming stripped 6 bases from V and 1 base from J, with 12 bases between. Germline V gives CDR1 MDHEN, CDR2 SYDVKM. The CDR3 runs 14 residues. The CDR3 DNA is TGTGCCAGCAGGCCCAATTCATTCCAAGAGACCCAGTACTTC. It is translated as CASRPNSFQETQYF.

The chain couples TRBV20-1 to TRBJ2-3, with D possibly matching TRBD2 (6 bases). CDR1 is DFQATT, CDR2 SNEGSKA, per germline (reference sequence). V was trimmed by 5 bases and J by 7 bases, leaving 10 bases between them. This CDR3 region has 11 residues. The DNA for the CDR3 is TGCAGTGCTCTTGCGGGAAATACGCAGTATTTT. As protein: CSALAGNTQYF.

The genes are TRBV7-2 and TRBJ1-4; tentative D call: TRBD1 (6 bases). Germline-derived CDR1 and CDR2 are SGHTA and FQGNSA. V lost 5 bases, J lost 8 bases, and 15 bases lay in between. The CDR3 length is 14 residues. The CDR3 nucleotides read TGTGCCAGCAGCACAGGGTTTAGAGGGGAAAAACTGTTTTTT. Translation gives CASSTGFRGEKLFF.

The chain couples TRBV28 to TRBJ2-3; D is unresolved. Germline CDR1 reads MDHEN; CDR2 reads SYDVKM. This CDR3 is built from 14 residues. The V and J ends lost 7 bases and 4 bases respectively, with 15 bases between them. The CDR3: CASTHRARPDTQYF. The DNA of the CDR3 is TGTGCCAGCACCCATCGGGCCAGGCCAGATACGCAGTATTTT.

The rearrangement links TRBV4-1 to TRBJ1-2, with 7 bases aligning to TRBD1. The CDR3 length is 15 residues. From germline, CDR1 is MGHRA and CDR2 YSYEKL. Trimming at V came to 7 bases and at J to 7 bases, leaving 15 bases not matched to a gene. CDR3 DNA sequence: TGCGCCAGCAACGACCAGGGGGGAGGGGGCTTTGGCTACACCTTC. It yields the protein CASNDQGGGGFGYTF.

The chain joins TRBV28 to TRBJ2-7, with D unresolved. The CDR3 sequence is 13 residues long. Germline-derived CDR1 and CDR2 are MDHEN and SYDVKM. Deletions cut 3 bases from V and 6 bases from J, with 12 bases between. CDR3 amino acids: CASSFLGYTEQYF. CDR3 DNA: TGTGCCAGCAGTTTTTTGGGGTATACCGAGCAGTACTTC.

The CDR3 DNA reads TGCGCCAGCACCCAAGCTGCTTTTTCAGGCACAGATACGCAGTATTTT. Its protein is CASTQAAFSGTDTQYF. This chain uses TRBV5-1 with TRBJ2-3; the D is unclear. The V end lost 6 bases, the J end lost 1 base, and 18 bases lay between the germline ends. The CDR3 contains 16 residues. Germline assignment: CDR1 SGHRS and CDR2 YFSETQ.

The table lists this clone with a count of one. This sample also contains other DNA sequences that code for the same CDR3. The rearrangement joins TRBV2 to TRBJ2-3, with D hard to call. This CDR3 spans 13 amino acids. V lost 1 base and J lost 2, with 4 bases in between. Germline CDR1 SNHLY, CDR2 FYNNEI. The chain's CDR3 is CASSEEVTDTQYF. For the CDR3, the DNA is TGTGCCAGCAGTGAAGAAGTCACAGATACGCAGTATTTT.

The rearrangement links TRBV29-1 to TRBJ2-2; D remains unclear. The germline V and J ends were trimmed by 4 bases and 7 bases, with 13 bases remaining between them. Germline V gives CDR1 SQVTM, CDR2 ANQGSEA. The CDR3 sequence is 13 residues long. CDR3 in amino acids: CSVAGRWSGELFF. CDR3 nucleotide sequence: TGCAGCGTTGCAGGCAGGTGGAGCGGGGAGCTGTTTTTT.

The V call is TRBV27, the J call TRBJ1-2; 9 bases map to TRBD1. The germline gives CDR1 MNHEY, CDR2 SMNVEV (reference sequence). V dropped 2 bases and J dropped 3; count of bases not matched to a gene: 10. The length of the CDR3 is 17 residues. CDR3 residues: CASSLTSGTGPHYGYTF. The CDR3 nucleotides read TGTGCCAGCAGTTTAACCTCCGGGACAGGGCCACACTATGGCTACACCTTC.

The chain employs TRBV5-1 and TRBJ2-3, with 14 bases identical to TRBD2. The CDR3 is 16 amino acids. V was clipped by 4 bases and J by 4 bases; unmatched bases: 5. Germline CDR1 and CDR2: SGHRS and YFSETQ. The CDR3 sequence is CASSNGTSGSSDTQYF. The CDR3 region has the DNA TGCGCCAGCAGCAACGGGACTAGCGGGAGCTCAGATACGCAGTATTTT.

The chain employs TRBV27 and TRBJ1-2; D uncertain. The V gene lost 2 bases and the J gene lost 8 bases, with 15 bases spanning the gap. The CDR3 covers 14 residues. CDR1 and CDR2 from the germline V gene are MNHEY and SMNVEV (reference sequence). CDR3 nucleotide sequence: TGTGCCAGCAGTTTAACCGATAGTAGAGGGGGCTACACCTTC. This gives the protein CASSLTDSRGGYTF.

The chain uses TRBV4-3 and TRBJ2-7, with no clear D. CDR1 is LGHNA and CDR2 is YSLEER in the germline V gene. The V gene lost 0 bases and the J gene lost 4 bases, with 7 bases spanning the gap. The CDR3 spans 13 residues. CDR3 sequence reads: CASSQDTAYEQYF. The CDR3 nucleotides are TGCGCCAGCAGCCAAGATACGGCATACGAGCAGTACTTC.

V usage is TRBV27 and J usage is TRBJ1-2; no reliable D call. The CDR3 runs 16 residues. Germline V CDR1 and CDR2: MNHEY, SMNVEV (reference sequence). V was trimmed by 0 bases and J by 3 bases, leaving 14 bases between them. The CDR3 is CASSLSGTARYYGYTF. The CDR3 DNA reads TGTGCCAGCAGTTTATCGGGCACAGCAAGATACTATGGCTACACCTTC.

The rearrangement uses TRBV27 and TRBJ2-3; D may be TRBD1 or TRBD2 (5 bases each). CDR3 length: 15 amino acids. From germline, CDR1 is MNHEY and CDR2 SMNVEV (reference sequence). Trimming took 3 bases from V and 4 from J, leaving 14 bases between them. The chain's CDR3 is CASSFRGVRADTQYF. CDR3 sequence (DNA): TGTGCCAGCAGTTTCAGAGGGGTACGCGCAGATACGCAGTATTTT.

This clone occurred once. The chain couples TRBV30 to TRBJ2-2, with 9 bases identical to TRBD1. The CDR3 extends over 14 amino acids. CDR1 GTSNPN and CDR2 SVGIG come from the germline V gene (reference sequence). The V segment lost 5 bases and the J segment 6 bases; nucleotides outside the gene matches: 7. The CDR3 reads CAWRDNRGPGELFF. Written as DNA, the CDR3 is TGTGCCTGGCGGGACAACAGGGGGCCCGGGGAGCTGTTTTTT.

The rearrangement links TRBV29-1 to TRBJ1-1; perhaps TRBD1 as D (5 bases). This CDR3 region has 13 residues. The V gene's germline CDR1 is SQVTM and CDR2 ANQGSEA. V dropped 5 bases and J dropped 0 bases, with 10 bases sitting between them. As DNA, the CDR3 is TGCAGCGTTTCGACAGCCCTGAACACTGAAGCTTTCTTT. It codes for CSVSTALNTEAFF.

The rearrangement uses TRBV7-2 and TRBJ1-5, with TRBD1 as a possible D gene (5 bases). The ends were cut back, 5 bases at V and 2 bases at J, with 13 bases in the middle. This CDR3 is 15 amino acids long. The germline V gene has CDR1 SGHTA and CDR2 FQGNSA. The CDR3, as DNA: TGTGCCAGCAGCGGCCAACAGGCGGGCAATCAGCCCCAGCATTTT. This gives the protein CASSGQQAGNQPQHF.

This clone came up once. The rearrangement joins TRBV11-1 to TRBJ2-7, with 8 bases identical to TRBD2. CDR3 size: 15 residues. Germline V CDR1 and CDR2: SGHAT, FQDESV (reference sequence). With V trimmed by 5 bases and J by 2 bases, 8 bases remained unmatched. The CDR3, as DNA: TGTGCCAGCAGCCAACCGCGGGGGGCAGCCTACGAGCAGTACTTC. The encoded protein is CASSQPRGAAYEQYF.

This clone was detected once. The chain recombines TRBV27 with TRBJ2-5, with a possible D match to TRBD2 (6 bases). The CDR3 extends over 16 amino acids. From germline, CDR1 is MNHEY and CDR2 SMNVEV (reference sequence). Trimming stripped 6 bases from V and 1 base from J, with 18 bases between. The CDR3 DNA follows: TGTGCCAGCAGACTACGACTAGATTTAACCCAAGAGACCCAGTACTTC. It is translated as CASRLRLDLTQETQYF.

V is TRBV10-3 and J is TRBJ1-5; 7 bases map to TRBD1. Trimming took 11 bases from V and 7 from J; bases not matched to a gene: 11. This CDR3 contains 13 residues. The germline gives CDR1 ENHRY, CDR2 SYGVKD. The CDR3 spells CASGGQGTQPQHF. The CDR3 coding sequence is TGTGCCTCAGGGGGGCAGGGGACCCAGCCCCAGCATTTT.

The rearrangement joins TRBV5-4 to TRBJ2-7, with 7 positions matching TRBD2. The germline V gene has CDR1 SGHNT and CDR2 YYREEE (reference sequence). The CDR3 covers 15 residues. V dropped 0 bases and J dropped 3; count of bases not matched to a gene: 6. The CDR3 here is CASSLESSGYYEQYF. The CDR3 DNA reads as TGTGCCAGCAGCTTGGAATCTAGCGGTTACTACGAGCAGTACTTC.